This TCR beta chain is from a study of Ad26.COV2.S vaccination and SARS-CoV-2 variants. The overall study: Administration of Ad26.COV2.S was intramuscular, either once or twice 56 days apart.

General study findings and limits: Once vaccination had occurred, spike-specific CD8+ and CD4+ T cell responses reportedly showed substantial breadth. Placebo recipients and vaccine recipients were similar in non-spike TCR breadth. Vaccine recipients showed a spike-specific TCR breadth that was higher than in placebo recipients.

With respect to this clone: Its antigen remains unidentified.

The CDR3 length is 14 residues. Germline V gene data show CDR1 as MNHNY and CDR2 as SVGAGI (reference sequence). The J segment lost 4 bases and the V segment lost 6 bases, leaving 6 bases of the junction unmatched. Treatment: roughly 19 received Ad26.COV2.S at low or high dose, single or two shots; about 5 received placebo; per-sample allocation not given. Sampling took place 63 days after the first vaccine or placebo injection. The data were produced by immunoSEQ multiplex PCR, yet TCRdb's version contains in-frame clones alone and is incomplete. The sample consists of some 640,000 clones, 70% to 90% of them appearing once.

This chain links TRBV6-6 with TRBJ2-3; 8 bases are shared with TRBD1. Sequenced material: peripheral blood, taken in a trial of Ad26.COV2.S vaccine versus placebo. The TCR comes from a person between 18 and 65 years old who received the Ad26.COV2.S COVID-19 vaccine or a placebo. CDR3 coding DNA: TGTGCCAGCAGAACCCCAGGGGGCCCAGATACGCAGTATTTT. Translated: CASRTPGGPDTQYF.